The 10 T cell receptor beta chains listed next were all sequenced from one sample in a study of control samples from healthy donors and cancer patients. Repertoires were generated with immunoSEQ multiplex PCR, while TCRdb's copy carries only in-frame clones and drops some. Among 100,000 to 150,000 clones, 87% were seen once, and the ten largest hold roughly 3%. The sample was blood. These receptor sequences come from a man aged 60 to 69 in good health.

CDR3: CASSLFAGGAAYGYTF. The CDR3 DNA sequence: TGTGCCAGCAGCCTCTTCGCGGGGGGCGCCGCCTATGGCTACACCTTC. The chain joins TRBV14 to TRBJ1-2; possible D gene TRBD1, 6 bases. V was pared by 4 bases and J by 4 bases, with 19 bases between. CDR3 length: 16 residues. Per germline, CDR1 SGHDN and CDR2 FVKESK.

The chain uses TRBV5-1 and TRBJ2-3; 13 nucleotides line up with TRBD2. Losses at the gene ends were 2 bases for V and 3 bases for J; bases not matched to a gene: 6. Germline CDR1 and CDR2: SGHRS and YFSETQ. This CDR3 contains 17 residues. In DNA, the CDR3 is TGCGCCAGCAGCTTAGGACTAGCGGGGGATGGGACAGATACGCAGTATTTT. It codes for CASSLGLAGDGTDTQYF.

V gene TRBV28 combines with J gene TRBJ2-1; 8 nucleotides match TRBD1. CDR1 is MDHEN, CDR2 SYDVKM, per germline. Germline trimming cut 8 bases from V and 5 bases from J; bases unmatched to any gene: 14. This CDR3 spans 16 amino acids. CDR3 loop: CASGPVDRGRDNEQFF. CDR3 DNA sequence: TGTGCCAGCGGCCCGGTCGACAGGGGTAGGGACAATGAGCAGTTCTTC.

J is TRBJ1-2 and V is TRBV6-5, with 7 bases matching TRBD1. With V trimmed by 5 bases and J by 4 bases, 7 bases remained unmatched. Germline V lookup: CDR1 MNHEY, CDR2 SVGAGI. This CDR3 comprises 14 residues. CDR3 nucleotide sequence: TGTGCCAGCAGTATACTACAGGGGTTCTATGGCTACACCTTC. It specifies CASSILQGFYGYTF.

This clone was recorded a few times. This CDR3 is also generated by other DNA sequences in the sample. V and J are TRBV27 and TRBJ1-2; TRBD1 matches at 9 bases. The CDR3 is 12 amino acids. Trimming took 8 bases from V and 8 from J; bases not matched to a gene: 6. Germline CDR1 reads MNHEY; CDR2 reads SMNVEV (reference sequence). The CDR3 here is CASGGQGSGYTF. CDR3 DNA: TGTGCCAGCGGAGGACAGGGGAGCGGCTACACCTTC.

The chain is built from TRBV9 and TRBJ1-6, with a weak D call TRBD1 (6 bases). Per germline, CDR1 SGDLS and CDR2 YYNGEE. CDR3 length equals 15 residues. V was trimmed by 3 bases and J by 5 bases, leaving 12 bases between them. The CDR3 DNA reads TGTGCCAGCAGCGCAGGACGGACAGATAATTCACCCCTCCACTTT. Protein: CASSAGRTDNSPLHF.

The chain links TRBV6-4 to TRBJ2-7; D possibly corresponds to TRBD1 (6 bases). CDR3 length equals 16 residues. Germline CDR1 is MRHNA and CDR2 is SNTAGT. Trimming left V 7 bases short and J 0 bases short, with 19 bases between. CDR3 nucleotide sequence: TGTGCCAGCAACGAGACTCAGGGGATGTGCTCCTACGAGCAGTACTTC. This gives the protein CASNETQGMCSYEQYF.

The V and J genes are TRBV6-5 and TRBJ2-7, with no clear D. V was cut by 0 bases and J by 2 bases, with 14 bases left in between. CDR1 and CDR2 (germline): MNHEY, SVGAGI. The CDR3 covers 16 residues. CDR3 sequence: CASSYSELLNPYEQYF. The CDR3 region has the DNA TGTGCCAGCAGTTACTCAGAGCTACTTAACCCCTACGAGCAGTACTTC.

The V and J genes are TRBV5-1 and TRBJ1-1; D is ambiguous. Trimming cost V 0 bases and J 1 base, with 7 bases left between them. Germline assignment: CDR1 SGHRS and CDR2 YFSETQ. This CDR3 comprises 14 residues. The CDR3 DNA sequence: TGCGCCAGCAGCTTGGGGCCTACGAACACTGAAGCTTTCTTT. This gives the protein CASSLGPTNTEAFF.

The V call is TRBV24-1, the J call TRBJ2-2, with a weak D call TRBD2 (5 bases). The CDR3 is made up of 16 amino acids. Trimming took off 9 bases at V and 4 bases at J, with 20 bases between the two ends. Looked up from germline, CDR1 is KGHDR and CDR2 is SFDVKD. For the CDR3, the DNA is TGTGCCACCGCCCAGTACCGGGCCGGGATCACCGGGGAGCTGTTTTTT. Protein product: CATAQYRAGITGELFF.